This is a list of T cell receptor beta chains from one sample in a study of blood T cell repertoires in COVID-19. Method: immunoSEQ multiplex PCR; TCRdb's copy keeps in-frame clones and lacks some. The sample consists of more than 85,000 clones, 81% of them appearing once. The material sequenced was peripheral blood. The receptors originated from a man at least 80 years old with acute or convalescent COVID-19. Each CDR3 is given with its conserved first and last residue. Fields, in order: J gene, V gene, D gene, clone size, CDR3 protein, CDR3 DNA. The D gene is left open where the match is weak. Size is omitted from some rows. Given values are once, few, many or a class for expanded clones.

j_call: TRBJ1-4; v_call: TRBV10-2; d_call: NA; clone_size: NA; cdr3_aa: CASSAAGGLNEKLFF; cdr3_nt: TGCGCCAGCAGCGCCGCGGGAGGGCTGAATGAAAAACTGTTTTTT
j_call: TRBJ1-1; v_call: TRBV7-2; d_call: NA; clone_size: NA; cdr3_aa: CASSLGWGRTEAFF; cdr3_nt: TGTGCCAGCAGCTTAGGGTGGGGGAGGACTGAAGCTTTCTTT
j_call: TRBJ1-5; v_call: TRBV28; d_call: NA; clone_size: NA; cdr3_aa: CASRPLRGGWDNQPQHF; cdr3_nt: TGTGCCAGCAGGCCCCTTAGAGGGGGTTGGGACAATCAGCCCCAGCATTTT
j_call: TRBJ1-4; v_call: TRBV4-1; d_call: NA; clone_size: NA; cdr3_aa: CASSQAGASNEKLFF; cdr3_nt: TGCGCCAGCAGCCAAGCAGGGGCTTCTAATGAAAAACTGTTTTTT
j_call: TRBJ1-3; v_call: TRBV12-3/TRBV12-4; d_call: NA; clone_size: NA; cdr3_aa: CASSISGGNTIYF; cdr3_nt: TGTGCCAGCAGCATATCAGGAGGAAACACCATATATTTT
j_call: TRBJ2-2; v_call: TRBV4-3; d_call: NA; clone_size: NA; cdr3_aa: CASSHPPGRRTGELFF; cdr3_nt: TGCGCCAGCAGCCATCCTCCAGGGCGTCGGACCGGGGAGCTGTTTTTT
j_call: TRBJ2-1; v_call: TRBV5-1; d_call: TRBD1; clone_size: NA; cdr3_aa: CASSLDRGSDNEQFF; cdr3_nt: TGCGCCAGCAGCTTGGACAGGGGGTCTGACAATGAGCAGTTCTTC
j_call: TRBJ1-3; v_call: TRBV5-1; d_call: NA; clone_size: NA; cdr3_aa: CASSLATDSGNTIYF; cdr3_nt: TGCGCCAGCAGCTTGGCCACAGACTCTGGAAACACCATATATTTT
j_call: TRBJ1-1; v_call: TRBV18; d_call: TRBD1; clone_size: NA; cdr3_aa: CASLPLDRGSSSFF; cdr3_nt: TGTGCCAGCTTACCCCTCGACAGGGGCTCCAGTTCTTTCTTT
j_call: TRBJ2-1; v_call: TRBV5-1; d_call: NA; clone_size: once; cdr3_aa: CASSLAGRSYNEQFF; cdr3_nt: TGCGCCAGCAGCTTGGCAGGGCGCTCCTACAATGAGCAGTTCTTC
j_call: TRBJ2-5; v_call: TRBV7-2; d_call: NA; clone_size: NA; cdr3_aa: CASSRGGTGETQYF; cdr3_nt: TGTGCCAGCAGCAGGGGGGGGACTGGTGAGACCCAGTACTTC
j_call: TRBJ2-5; v_call: TRBV5-1; d_call: TRBD2; clone_size: NA; cdr3_aa: CASSLAGETQYF; cdr3_nt: TGCGCCAGCAGCCTAGCGGGGGAGACCCAGTACTTC
j_call: TRBJ2-1; v_call: TRBV11-2; d_call: NA; clone_size: NA; cdr3_aa: CASSLVPGGSSYNEQFF; cdr3_nt: TGTGCCAGCAGCTTAGTCCCCGGTGGGAGCTCCTACAATGAGCAGTTCTTC
j_call: TRBJ2-7; v_call: TRBV18; d_call: TRBD1; clone_size: few; cdr3_aa: CASSPGTGGYEQYF; cdr3_nt: TGTGCCAGCTCGCCCGGGACAGGGGGTTACGAGCAGTACTTC
j_call: TRBJ1-2; v_call: TRBV2; d_call: NA; clone_size: NA; cdr3_aa: CASGPHQGLNYGYTF; cdr3_nt: TGTGCCAGCGGACCACATCAGGGGCTTAACTATGGCTACACCTTC
j_call: TRBJ1-1; v_call: TRBV5-1; d_call: NA; clone_size: NA; cdr3_aa: CASSLVRGGTEAFF; cdr3_nt: TGCGCCAGCAGCTTGGTCCGGGGTGGCACTGAAGCTTTCTTT
j_call: TRBJ2-4; v_call: TRBV19; d_call: NA; clone_size: NA; cdr3_aa: CASSIRPLAKNIQYF; cdr3_nt: TGTGCCAGTAGTATACGTCCGTTAGCCAAAAACATTCAGTACTTC
j_call: TRBJ1-1; v_call: TRBV18; d_call: NA; clone_size: NA; cdr3_aa: CASSPDLNTEAFF; cdr3_nt: TGTGCCAGCTCCCCCGACTTGAACACTGAAGCTTTCTTT
j_call: TRBJ2-1; v_call: TRBV2; d_call: TRBD2; clone_size: few; cdr3_aa: CASREGLAGSNEQFF; cdr3_nt: TGTGCCAGCAGGGAGGGACTAGCGGGTTCCAATGAGCAGTTCTTC
j_call: TRBJ2-7; v_call: TRBV28; d_call: TRBD2; clone_size: once; cdr3_aa: CASRSGLAGAGEQYF; cdr3_nt: TGTGCCAGCAGGTCGGGACTAGCGGGAGCGGGTGAGCAGTACTTC
j_call: TRBJ2-2; v_call: TRBV7-3; d_call: TRBD1; clone_size: few; cdr3_aa: CASSSLMTGTGELFF; cdr3_nt: TGTGCCAGCAGCTCGCTGATGACAGGGACCGGGGAGCTGTTTTTT
j_call: TRBJ1-2; v_call: TRBV7-8; d_call: NA; clone_size: NA; cdr3_aa: CASSLESLRGYTF; cdr3_nt: TGTGCCAGCAGCCTCGAGTCTCTACGTGGCTACACCTTC
j_call: TRBJ1-4; v_call: TRBV7-2; d_call: TRBD1; clone_size: NA; cdr3_aa: CASSAQGGTNEKLFF; cdr3_nt: TGTGCCAGCAGCGCGCAGGGGGGTACTAATGAAAAACTGTTTTTT
j_call: TRBJ2-7; v_call: TRBV30; d_call: TRBD1; clone_size: NA; cdr3_aa: CAWTRQGPYEQYF; cdr3_nt: TGTGCCTGGACCCGACAGGGCCCCTACGAGCAGTACTTC
j_call: TRBJ1-6; v_call: TRBV30; d_call: TRBD1; clone_size: NA; cdr3_aa: CAWSVSTGNSPLHF; cdr3_nt: TGTGCCTGGAGTGTCTCGACAGGGAACTCACCCCTCCACTTT
j_call: TRBJ1-6; v_call: TRBV6-5; d_call: NA; clone_size: NA; cdr3_aa: CASSYVVQSNSPLHF; cdr3_nt: TGTGCCAGCAGTTACGTGGTTCAGTCTAATTCACCCCTCCACTTT
j_call: TRBJ1-6; v_call: TRBV29-1; d_call: NA; clone_size: NA; cdr3_aa: CSVAVDSSYNSPLHF; cdr3_nt: TGCAGCGTCGCTGTGGACAGCTCCTATAATTCACCCCTCCACTTT
j_call: TRBJ1-3; v_call: TRBV7-9; d_call: TRBD1; clone_size: NA; cdr3_aa: CASSLEPSTGFSGNTIYF; cdr3_nt: TGTGCCAGCAGCTTAGAGCCCTCGACAGGGTTCTCTGGAAACACCATATATTTT
j_call: TRBJ1-3; v_call: TRBV30; d_call: NA; clone_size: NA; cdr3_aa: CAWGPDNSGNTIYF; cdr3_nt: TGTGCCTGGGGCCCCGACAACTCTGGAAACACCATATATTTT
j_call: TRBJ1-2; v_call: TRBV14; d_call: NA; clone_size: few; cdr3_aa: CASSQLMGENYGYTF; cdr3_nt: TGTGCCAGCAGCCAGCTCATGGGCGAGAACTATGGCTACACCTTC
j_call: TRBJ2-7; v_call: TRBV28; d_call: NA; clone_size: NA; cdr3_aa: CASSLFYEQYF; cdr3_nt: TGTGCCAGCAGTCTCTTCTACGAGCAGTACTTC
j_call: TRBJ2-7; v_call: TRBV4-3; d_call: TRBD1; clone_size: NA; cdr3_aa: CASSRGYGTGSYEQYF; cdr3_nt: TGCGCCAGCAGCCGTGGCTACGGGACAGGGTCCTACGAGCAGTACTTC
j_call: TRBJ1-1; v_call: TRBV3-1/TRBV3-2; d_call: NA; clone_size: NA; cdr3_aa: CASSQVGTEAFF; cdr3_nt: TGTGCCAGCAGCCAAGTAGGGACAGAAGCTTTCTTT
j_call: TRBJ1-2; v_call: TRBV4-3; d_call: NA; clone_size: once; cdr3_aa: CASSQDYDYGYTF; cdr3_nt: TGCGCCAGCAGCCAAGATTATGACTATGGCTACACCTTC
j_call: TRBJ2-7; v_call: TRBV30; d_call: TRBD2; clone_size: few; cdr3_aa: CAWRVSGRGYEQYF; cdr3_nt: TGTGCCTGGAGAGTTAGCGGGAGGGGTTACGAGCAGTACTTC
j_call: TRBJ2-1; v_call: TRBV29-1; d_call: TRBD2; clone_size: NA; cdr3_aa: CSVLSRLAANNEQFF; cdr3_nt: TGCAGCGTATTGTCTAGACTAGCGGCCAACAATGAGCAGTTCTTC
j_call: TRBJ1-3; v_call: TRBV2; d_call: NA; clone_size: NA; cdr3_aa: CASSGTLLSGNTIYF; cdr3_nt: TGTGCCAGCAGCGGGACACTCCTCTCTGGAAACACCATATATTTT
j_call: TRBJ1-1; v_call: TRBV4-1; d_call: NA; clone_size: NA; cdr3_aa: CASSRRPDRLNTEAFF; cdr3_nt: TGCGCCAGCAGCCGGAGGCCCGACAGGTTGAACACTGAAGCTTTCTTT
j_call: TRBJ2-7; v_call: TRBV29-1; d_call: TRBD1; clone_size: NA; cdr3_aa: CSAGTGFGQYF; cdr3_nt: TGCAGCGCCGGGACAGGGTTCGGGCAGTACTTC
j_call: TRBJ1-1; v_call: TRBV5-1; d_call: NA; clone_size: NA; cdr3_aa: CASSLQGMDTEAFF; cdr3_nt: TGCGCCAGCAGCTTACAGGGTATGGACACTGAAGCTTTCTTT
j_call: TRBJ1-2; v_call: TRBV3-1/TRBV3-2; d_call: NA; clone_size: NA; cdr3_aa: CASSRGQFYGYTF; cdr3_nt: TGTGCCAGCAGCCGGGGACAATTCTATGGCTACACCTTC
j_call: TRBJ2-5; v_call: TRBV5-1; d_call: TRBD2; clone_size: NA; cdr3_aa: CASSLERGTEETQYF; cdr3_nt: TGCGCCAGCAGCTTGGAGCGGGGGACGGAAGAGACCCAGTACTTC
j_call: TRBJ2-1; v_call: TRBV28; d_call: TRBD1; clone_size: few; cdr3_aa: CASSNHGTGTQNEQFF; cdr3_nt: TGTGCCAGCAGTAACCATGGGACAGGGACTCAAAATGAGCAGTTCTTC
j_call: TRBJ2-2; v_call: TRBV11-2; d_call: TRBD2; clone_size: NA; cdr3_aa: CASSNRGRAYTGELFF; cdr3_nt: TGTGCCAGCAGCAACCGGGGGAGGGCCTACACCGGGGAGCTGTTTTTT
j_call: TRBJ2-1; v_call: TRBV6-5; d_call: TRBD1; clone_size: NA; cdr3_aa: CASSFSGTGAREQFF; cdr3_nt: TGTGCCAGCAGTTTCTCCGGGACAGGGGCTCGTGAGCAGTTCTTC
j_call: TRBJ2-3; v_call: TRBV25-1; d_call: TRBD1; clone_size: NA; cdr3_aa: CASSDGTGDWTDTQYF; cdr3_nt: TGTGCCAGCAGTGATGGGACAGGGGATTGGACAGATACGCAGTATTTT
j_call: TRBJ2-1; v_call: TRBV5-5; d_call: TRBD2; clone_size: NA; cdr3_aa: CASSSGLALSYNEQFF; cdr3_nt: TGTGCCAGCAGCTCCGGACTAGCCCTCTCCTACAATGAGCAGTTCTTC